One sample yielded the 14 T cell receptor beta chains listed below, sequenced in a study of shared clonotypes between healthy human individuals. The repertoire was sequenced with immunoSEQ multiplex PCR; TCRdb's copy has only in-frame clones and lacks some. The sample carries 2 million to 2.5 million clones, 90% to 97% recorded once. Source material: naive CD4+ T cells sorted from blood. The subset here: CD45RA+ positively selected. The receptors derive from a man aged 18 to 29 in good health.

The chain joins TRBV29-1 to TRBJ2-3; the match to TRBD1 covers 9 bases. V shed 7 bases, J shed 3 bases, and the junction held 5 bases outside the gene matches. The CDR3 covers 13 residues. Germline V gene lookup returns CDR1 SQVTM and CDR2 ANQGSEA. CDR3 residues: CSGGTGQTDTQYF. DNA of the CDR3: TGCAGCGGGGGGACAGGGCAAACAGATACGCAGTATTTT.

This chain links TRBV9 with TRBJ2-5; TRBD2 matches 12 bases. V trimming: 4 bases; J trimming: 4 bases; junction bases outside the gene matches: 8. CDR3 length equals 16 residues. Germline loops: CDR1 SGDLS, CDR2 YYNGEE. CDR3 amino acids: CASSPRLAGDGETQYF. CDR3 nucleotides: TGTGCCAGCAGCCCCCGACTAGCGGGAGATGGAGAGACCCAGTACTTC.

Worth noting for this clone: Other DNA sequences within the sample encode an identical CDR3. The chain links TRBV10-3 to TRBJ2-5, with unresolved D. V lost 0 bases and J lost 4, with 6 bases in between. This CDR3 is built from 13 residues. The germline gives CDR1 ENHRY, CDR2 SYGVKD. CDR3 coding DNA: TGTGCCATCAGTGAGTCGGCGTTAGAGACCCAGTACTTC. It yields the protein CAISESALETQYF.

The CDR3 sequence is CASGSADTQYF. Written as DNA, the CDR3 is TGTGCCAGTGGGAGCGCAGATACGCAGTATTTT. The gene calls are TRBV2 and TRBJ2-3, with D tentatively TRBD2 (5 bases). The CDR3 loop spans 11 amino acids. The germline V gene encodes CDR1 SNHLY and CDR2 FYNNEI. V was pared by 9 bases and J by 4 bases, with 8 bases between.

The rearrangement uses TRBV18 and TRBJ1-2; 7 bases align to TRBD1. Germline V lookup: CDR1 KGHSH, CDR2 LQKENI. J was trimmed by 1 base and V by 1 base; bases with no gene match: 12. The CDR3 covers 18 residues. For the CDR3, the DNA is TGTGCCAGCTCACCACGGGACAGCCGCGGGGGGCTTAACTATGGCTACACCTTC. Its protein is CASSPRDSRGGLNYGYTF.

This clone has more than one count but fewer than ten. The chain links TRBV5-6 to TRBJ1-2; 8 bases agree with TRBD1. J gave up 4 bases and V 0 bases, and 5 bases lay outside the gene matches. Germline lookup yields CDR1 SGHDT and CDR2 YYEEEE. The CDR3 is made up of 15 amino acids. Here the CDR3 reads CASSLVSGQGYGYTF. CDR3 DNA: TGTGCCAGCAGCTTGGTCTCTGGACAGGGCTATGGCTACACCTTC.

The chain combines TRBV10-1 with TRBJ2-7; D not resolved. CDR3 length equals 11 residues. Trimming removed 10 bases from V and 5 bases from J, with 12 bases in between. Germline V CDR1 and CDR2: WNHNN, SYGVQD (reference sequence). The CDR3 is CAKTDLDEQYF. The CDR3 nucleotides read TGCGCCAAGACGGATCTCGACGAGCAGTACTTC.

This chain links TRBV25-1 with TRBJ2-3; possibly TRBD2 for D (5 bases). The CDR3 totals 13 residues. Trimming took off 0 bases at V and 6 bases at J, with 7 bases between the two ends. The germline gives CDR1 MGHDK, CDR2 SYGVNS. The CDR3 reads CASSEYPGDTQYF. The CDR3, as DNA: TGTGCCAGCAGTGAATACCCGGGGGATACGCAGTATTTT.

This sequence joins TRBV14 and TRBJ1-1; 7 bases map to TRBD1. The CDR3 length is 14 residues. V lost 3 bases and J lost 5; bases outside the gene matches: 6. CDR1 is SGHDN and CDR2 is FVKESK in the germline V gene. CDR3 nucleotide sequence: TGTGCCAGCAGCCATGTACAGGGGCAAACTGAAGCTTTCTTT. Translating it yields CASSHVQGQTEAFF.

Points on this clone: This same CDR3 is encoded by further DNA sequences in the sample. CDR3 sequence reads: CSVDRGRTEAFF. The CDR3 DNA is TGCAGCGTTGACAGGGGGAGAACTGAAGCTTTCTTT. V gene TRBV29-1 combines with J gene TRBJ1-1; 7 bases line up with TRBD1. The CDR3 consists of 12 residues. The germline V gene has CDR1 SQVTM and CDR2 ANQGSEA. With V trimmed by 3 bases and J by 5 bases, 3 bases remained unmatched.

The rearrangement joins TRBV10-3 to TRBJ1-2; no clear D. CDR1 ENHRY and CDR2 SYGVKD come from the germline V gene. V lost 6 bases to trimming and J lost 0 bases, with 17 bases between them. The CDR3 is 16 amino acids. CDR3 protein: CAISEGGVRANYGYTF. CDR3 nucleotides: TGTGCCATCAGCGAGGGCGGGGTGAGAGCTAACTATGGCTACACCTTC.

The chain recombines TRBV7-6 with TRBJ1-1; D might be TRBD1 (5 bases). This CDR3 contains 14 residues. Trimming shortened V by 2 bases and J by 4 bases, and 11 bases separated the two germline ends. CDR1 SGHVS and CDR2 FNYEAQ come from the germline V gene. The CDR3 protein is CASSLFSGPTEAFF. CDR3 DNA sequence: TGTGCCAGCAGCTTATTTTCAGGGCCCACTGAAGCTTTCTTT.

The chain carries TRBV6-5 and TRBJ1-5; D gene unclear. V was clipped by 6 bases and J by 2 bases, with 8 bases between them. The CDR3 loop spans 13 amino acids. The germline CDR1 and CDR2 sequences are MNHEY and SVGAGI. The chain's CDR3 is CASRLGGNQPQHF. CDR3 bases: TGTGCCAGCAGGCTCGGGGGCAATCAGCCCCAGCATTTT.

This chain connects TRBV30 to TRBJ1-5, with TRBD1 matching 10 bases. Per the germline V gene, CDR1 is GTSNPN and CDR2 is SVGIG (reference sequence). The J segment lost 1 base and the V segment lost 0 bases, leaving 6 bases of the junction unmatched. CDR3 length equals 17 residues. The CDR3 nucleotides are TGTGCCTGGAGTGTCGGGGACAGGGGAGGAAGCAATCAGCCCCAGCATTTT. Translated: CAWSVGDRGGSNQPQHF.